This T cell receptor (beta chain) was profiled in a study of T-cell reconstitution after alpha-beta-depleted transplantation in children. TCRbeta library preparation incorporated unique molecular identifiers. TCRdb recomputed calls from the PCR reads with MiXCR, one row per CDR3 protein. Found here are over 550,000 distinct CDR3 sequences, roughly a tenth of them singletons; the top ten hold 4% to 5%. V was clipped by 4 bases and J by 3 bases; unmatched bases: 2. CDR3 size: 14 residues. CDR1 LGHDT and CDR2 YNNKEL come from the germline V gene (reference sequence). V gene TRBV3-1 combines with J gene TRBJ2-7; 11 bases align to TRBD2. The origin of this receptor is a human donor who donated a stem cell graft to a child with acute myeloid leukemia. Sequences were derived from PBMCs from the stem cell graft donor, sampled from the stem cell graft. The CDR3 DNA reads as TGTGCCAGCAGCCTAGCGGGGGGGGACTACGAGCAGTACTTC. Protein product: CASSLAGGDYEQYF.